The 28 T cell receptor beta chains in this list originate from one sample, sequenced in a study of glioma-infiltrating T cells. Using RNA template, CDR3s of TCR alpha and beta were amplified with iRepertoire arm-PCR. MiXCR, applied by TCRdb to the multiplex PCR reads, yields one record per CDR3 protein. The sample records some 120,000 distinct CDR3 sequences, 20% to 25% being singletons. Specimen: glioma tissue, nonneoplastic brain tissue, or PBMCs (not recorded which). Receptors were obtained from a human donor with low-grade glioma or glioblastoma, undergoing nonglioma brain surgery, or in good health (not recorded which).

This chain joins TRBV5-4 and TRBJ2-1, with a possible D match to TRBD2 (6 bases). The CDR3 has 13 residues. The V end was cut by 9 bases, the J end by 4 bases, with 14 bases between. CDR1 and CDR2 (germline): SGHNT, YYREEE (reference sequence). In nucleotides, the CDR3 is TGTGCCACTGCCCGGGGGAGATACAATGAGCAGTTCTTC. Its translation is CATARGRYNEQFF.

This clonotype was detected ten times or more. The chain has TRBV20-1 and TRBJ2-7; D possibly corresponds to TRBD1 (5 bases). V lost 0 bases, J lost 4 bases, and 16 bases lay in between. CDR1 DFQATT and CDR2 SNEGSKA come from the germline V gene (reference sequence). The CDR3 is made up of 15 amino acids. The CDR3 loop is CSARDLQGGSYEQYF. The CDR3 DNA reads TGCAGTGCTAGAGATTTGCAGGGTGGGTCATACGAGCAGTACTTC.

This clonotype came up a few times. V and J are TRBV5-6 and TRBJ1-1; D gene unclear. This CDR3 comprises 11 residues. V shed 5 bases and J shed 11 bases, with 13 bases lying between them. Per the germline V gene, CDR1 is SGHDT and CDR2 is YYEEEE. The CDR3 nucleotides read TGTGCCAGCAGTCACCGGGATGTGGCTTTCTTT. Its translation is CASSHRDVAFF.

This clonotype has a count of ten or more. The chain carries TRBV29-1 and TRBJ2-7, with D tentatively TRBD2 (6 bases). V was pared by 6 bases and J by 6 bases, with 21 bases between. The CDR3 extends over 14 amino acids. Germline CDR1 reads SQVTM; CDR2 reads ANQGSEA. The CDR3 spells CSVVGGLASSEQYF. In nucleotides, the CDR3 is TGCAGCGTAGTTGGAGGGTTAGCGTCGTCCGAGCAGTACTTC.

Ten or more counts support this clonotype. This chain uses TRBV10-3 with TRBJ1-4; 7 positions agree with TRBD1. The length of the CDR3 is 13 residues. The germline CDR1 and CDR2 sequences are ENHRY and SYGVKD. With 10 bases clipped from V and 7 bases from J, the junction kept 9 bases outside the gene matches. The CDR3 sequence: CATSQGGVEKLFF. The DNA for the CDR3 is TGTGCCACGTCCCAGGGGGGAGTTGAAAAACTGTTTTTT.

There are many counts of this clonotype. The CDR3 is CAISGGFRGRTPISYEQYF. The CDR3 nucleotides are TGTGCCATCAGTGGGGGCTTTAGGGGGCGAACCCCCATTTCCTACGAGCAGTACTTC. V is TRBV10-3 and J is TRBJ2-7, with TRBD1 matching over 7 bases. Germline lookup yields CDR1 ENHRY and CDR2 SYGVKD. The CDR3 is made up of 19 amino acids. J was trimmed by 1 base and V by 4 bases; bases with no gene match: 19.

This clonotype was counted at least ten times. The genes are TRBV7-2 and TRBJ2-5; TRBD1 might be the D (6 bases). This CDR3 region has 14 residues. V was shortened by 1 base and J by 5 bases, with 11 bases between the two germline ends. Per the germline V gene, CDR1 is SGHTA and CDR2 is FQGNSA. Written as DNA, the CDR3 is TGTGCCAGCAGCTTAGGAGGGGGAGTGGAGACCCAGTACTTC. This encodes CASSLGGGVETQYF.

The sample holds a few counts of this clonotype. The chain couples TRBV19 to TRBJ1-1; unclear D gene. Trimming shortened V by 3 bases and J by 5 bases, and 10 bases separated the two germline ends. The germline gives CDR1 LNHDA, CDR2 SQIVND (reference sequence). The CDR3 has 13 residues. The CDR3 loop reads CASSIRVRTEAFF. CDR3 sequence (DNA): TGTGCCAGTAGTATTAGGGTTAGGACTGAAGCTTTCTTT.

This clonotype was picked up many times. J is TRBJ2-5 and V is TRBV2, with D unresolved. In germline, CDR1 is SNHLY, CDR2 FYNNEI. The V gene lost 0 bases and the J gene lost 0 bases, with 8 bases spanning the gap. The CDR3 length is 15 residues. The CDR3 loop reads CASSEAAGYQETQYF. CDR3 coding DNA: TGTGCCAGCAGTGAAGCCGCAGGTTACCAAGAGACCCAGTACTTC.

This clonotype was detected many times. CDR3 sequence: CATSRDPTSGTGMEKLFF. CDR3 sequence (DNA): TGTGCCACCAGCAGAGATCCCACGTCCGGGACAGGGATGGAAAAACTGTTTTTT. This chain connects TRBV15 to TRBJ1-4; 9 bases are shared with TRBD1. CDR3 size: 18 residues. The germline V gene has CDR1 LNHNV and CDR2 YYDKDF (reference sequence). The V segment lost 0 bases and the J segment 8 bases; nucleotides outside the gene matches: 13.

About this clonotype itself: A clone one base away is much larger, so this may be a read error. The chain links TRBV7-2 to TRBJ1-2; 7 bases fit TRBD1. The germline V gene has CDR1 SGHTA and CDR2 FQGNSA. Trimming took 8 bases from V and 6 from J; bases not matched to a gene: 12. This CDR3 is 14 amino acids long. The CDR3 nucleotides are TGTGCCAGCCGCTCACTGGGACAGTACAATGGCTACACCTTC. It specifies CASRSLGQYNGYTF.

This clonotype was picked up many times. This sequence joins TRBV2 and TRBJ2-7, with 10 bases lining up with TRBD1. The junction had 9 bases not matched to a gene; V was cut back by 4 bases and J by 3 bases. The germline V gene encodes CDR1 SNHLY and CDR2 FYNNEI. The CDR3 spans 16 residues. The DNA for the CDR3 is TGTGCCAGCAGTGTCGACCGGGACAGGGGAATCTACGAGCAGTACTTC. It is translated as CASSVDRDRGIYEQYF.

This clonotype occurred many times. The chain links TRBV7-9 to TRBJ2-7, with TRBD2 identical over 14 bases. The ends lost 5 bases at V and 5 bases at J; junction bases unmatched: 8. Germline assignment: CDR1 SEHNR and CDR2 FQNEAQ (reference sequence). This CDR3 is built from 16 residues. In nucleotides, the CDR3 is TGTGCCAGCAGCCCGGGACTAGCGGGAGTTTTCGACGAGCAGTACTTC. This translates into CASSPGLAGVFDEQYF.

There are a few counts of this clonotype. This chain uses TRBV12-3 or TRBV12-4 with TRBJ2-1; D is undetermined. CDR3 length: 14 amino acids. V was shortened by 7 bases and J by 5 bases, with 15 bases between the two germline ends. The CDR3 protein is CASTPRGNHNEQFF. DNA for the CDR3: TGTGCCAGCACCCCCCGCGGTAACCACAATGAGCAGTTCTTC.

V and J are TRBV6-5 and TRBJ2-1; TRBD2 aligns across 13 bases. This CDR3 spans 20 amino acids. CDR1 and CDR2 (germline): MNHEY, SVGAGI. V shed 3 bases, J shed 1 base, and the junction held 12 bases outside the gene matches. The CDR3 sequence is CASSYPTGTSGTFSYNEQFF. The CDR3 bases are TGTGCCAGCAGTTATCCCACCGGGACTAGCGGGACTTTTTCCTACAATGAGCAGTTCTTC.

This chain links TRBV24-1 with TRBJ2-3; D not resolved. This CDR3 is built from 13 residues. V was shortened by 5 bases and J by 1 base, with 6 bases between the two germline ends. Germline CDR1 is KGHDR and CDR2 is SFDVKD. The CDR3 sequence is CATSVTGTDTQYF. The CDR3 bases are TGTGCCACCAGTGTTACAGGCACAGATACGCAGTATTTT.

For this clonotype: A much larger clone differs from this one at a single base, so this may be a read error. This CDR3 is CASSTTPRTSGRGLTGELFF. DNA for the CDR3: TGTGCCAGTAGTACGACCCCTCGGACTAGCGGGAGAGGGTTAACCGGGGAGCTGTTTTTT. The V call is TRBV19, the J call TRBJ2-2, with 13 bases lining up with TRBD2. The CDR3 spans 20 residues. The trim removed 4 bases at V and 5 bases at J, leaving 16 bases unmatched. In germline, CDR1 is LNHDA, CDR2 SQIVND (reference sequence).

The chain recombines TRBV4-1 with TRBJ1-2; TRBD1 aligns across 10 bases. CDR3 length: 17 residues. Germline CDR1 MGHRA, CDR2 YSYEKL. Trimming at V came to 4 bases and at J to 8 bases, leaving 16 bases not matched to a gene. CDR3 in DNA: TGCGCCAGCAGCCGCTCGACCGGACAGGGGGGTTTAAGAGGCTACACCTTC. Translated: CASSRSTGQGGLRGYTF.

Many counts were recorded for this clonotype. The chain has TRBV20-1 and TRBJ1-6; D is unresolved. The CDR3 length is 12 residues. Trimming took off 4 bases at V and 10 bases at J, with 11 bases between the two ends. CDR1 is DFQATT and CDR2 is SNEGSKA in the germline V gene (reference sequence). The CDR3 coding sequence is TGCAGTGCTAAGTCTGGGTCGTCACCCCTCCACTTT. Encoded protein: CSAKSGSSPLHF.

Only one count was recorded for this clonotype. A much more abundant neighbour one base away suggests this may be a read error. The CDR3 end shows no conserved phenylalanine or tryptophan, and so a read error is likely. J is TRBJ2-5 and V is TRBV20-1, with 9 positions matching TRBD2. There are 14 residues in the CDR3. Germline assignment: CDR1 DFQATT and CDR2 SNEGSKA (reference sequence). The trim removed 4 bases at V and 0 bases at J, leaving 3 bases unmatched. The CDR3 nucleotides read TGCAGTGCTACTAGCGGGACGTACCAAGAGACCCAGTACCTC. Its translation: CSATSGTYQETQYL.

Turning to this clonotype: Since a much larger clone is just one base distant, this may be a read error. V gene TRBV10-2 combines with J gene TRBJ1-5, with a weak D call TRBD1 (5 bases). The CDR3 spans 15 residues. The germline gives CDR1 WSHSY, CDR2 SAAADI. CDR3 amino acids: CVSRDRSGVNQPQHF. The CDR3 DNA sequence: TGCGTCAGCAGGGATCGTTCGGGGGTCAATCAGCCCCAGCATTTT.

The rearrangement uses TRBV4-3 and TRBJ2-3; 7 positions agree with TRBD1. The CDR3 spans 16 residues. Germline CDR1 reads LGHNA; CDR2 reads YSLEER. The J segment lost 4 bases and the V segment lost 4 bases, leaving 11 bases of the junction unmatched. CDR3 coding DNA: TGCGCCAGCAGCCGCCAGACAGGGATGGATTCAGATACGCAGTATTTT. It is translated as CASSRQTGMDSDTQYF.

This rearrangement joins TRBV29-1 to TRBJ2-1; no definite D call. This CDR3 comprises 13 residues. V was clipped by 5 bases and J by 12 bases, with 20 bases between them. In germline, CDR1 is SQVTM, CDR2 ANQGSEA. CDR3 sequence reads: CSVPTGEQAGQFF. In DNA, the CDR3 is TGCAGCGTTCCTACGGGTGAGCAGGCTGGGCAGTTCTTC.

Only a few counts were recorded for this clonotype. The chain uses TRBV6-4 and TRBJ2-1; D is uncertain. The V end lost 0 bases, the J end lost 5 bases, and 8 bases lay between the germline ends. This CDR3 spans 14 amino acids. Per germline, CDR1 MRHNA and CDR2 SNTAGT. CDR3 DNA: TGTGCCAGCAGTGACTCGGGAAGCCACAATGAGCAGTTCTTC. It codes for CASSDSGSHNEQFF.

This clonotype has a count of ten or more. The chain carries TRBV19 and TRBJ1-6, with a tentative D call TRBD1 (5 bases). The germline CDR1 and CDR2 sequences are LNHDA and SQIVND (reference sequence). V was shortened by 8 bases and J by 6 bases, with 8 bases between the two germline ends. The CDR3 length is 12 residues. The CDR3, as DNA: TGTGCCAGTCGTCAGGGTAATTCACCCCTCCACTTT. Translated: CASRQGNSPLHF.

CDR3 nucleotide sequence: TGTGCTAGTGGTTTGGCCCACTTGAGTGAGCAGTACTTC. This translates into CASGLAHLSEQYF. The gene calls are TRBV12-5 and TRBJ2-7; D is uncertain. Germline CDR1 and CDR2: LGHNT and FRNRAP. The CDR3 is 13 amino acids. The ends were cut back, 1 base at V and 7 bases at J, with 11 bases in the middle.

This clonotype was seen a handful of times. CDR3 sequence reads: CSVLRRGGEGDTEAFF. The CDR3 region has the DNA TGCAGCGTTTTGCGTAGGGGGGGGGAAGGGGACACTGAAGCTTTCTTT. This rearrangement joins TRBV29-1 to TRBJ1-1; the D gene is possibly TRBD1 (6 bases). Germline assignment: CDR1 SQVTM and CDR2 ANQGSEA. Trimming took 5 bases from V and 3 from J, leaving 22 bases between them. The CDR3 sequence is 16 residues long.

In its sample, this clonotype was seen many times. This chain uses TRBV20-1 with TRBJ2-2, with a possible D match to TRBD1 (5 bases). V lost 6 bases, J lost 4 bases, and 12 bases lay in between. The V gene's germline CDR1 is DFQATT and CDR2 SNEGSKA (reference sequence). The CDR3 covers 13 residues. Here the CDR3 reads CSAQTDVTGELFF. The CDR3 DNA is TGCAGTGCCCAGACAGACGTCACCGGGGAGCTGTTTTTT.